This TCR beta chain appears in the sequencing data of a study of OX40 agonist ivuxolimab in advanced cancers. TCRdb's copy holds only in-frame clones and misses some; the assay was immunoSEQ multiplex PCR. This table holds fewer than 65,000 clones, about 90% found once. This CDR3 spans 15 amino acids. The rearrangement uses TRBV21-1 and TRBJ1-1. TRBV21-1 is a pseudogene locus. Sequencing used CD4+ or CD8+ T cells sorted from blood, obtained in a trial of the OX40 agonist ivuxolimab. This clonotype originated in an adult with an advanced solid tumor such as melanoma, head and neck, liver or kidney cancer. CDR3 coding DNA: TGTGCCAGCAGCAAAGTTAGGACCCTGAGCACTGAAGCTTTCTTT. Translated: CASSKVRTLSTEAFF.